What follows are 14 T cell receptor beta chains derived from one specimen sequenced in a study of OX40 agonist ivuxolimab in advanced cancers. The library came from the immunoSEQ multiplex PCR assay. What TCRdb holds here is the immuneACCESS table cut down to in-frame rearrangements. Part of the clones is not present; checked against another copy, under half of the missing clones reflect an unresolved V gene, and the others are unexplained. The sample profile shows about 67,000 clones; about nine tenths of them were found once. The ten largest clones capture 3.5% to 5% of the sample. The specimen comprised CD4+ or CD8+ T cells sorted from blood, sampled in a trial of the OX40 agonist ivuxolimab. These receptor sequences come from an adult with an advanced solid tumor such as melanoma, head and neck, liver or kidney cancer.

This clone was observed a handful of times. V and J are TRBV18 and TRBJ2-6; 8 bases line up with TRBD1. Germline CDR1 reads KGHSH; CDR2 reads LQKENI. The CDR3 totals 19 residues. V lost 1 base to trimming and J lost 0 bases; unmatched junction nucleotides: 8. As DNA, the CDR3 is TGTGCCAGCTCACCACTGACAGGGGCCCGGACCTCTGGGGCCAACGTCCTGACTTTC. It codes for CASSPLTGARTSGANVLTF.

The DNA for the CDR3 is TGTGCCAGCAGCTTAGTGGGACAGGCCACCTACGAGCAGTACTTC. Protein: CASSLVGQATYEQYF. The chain carries TRBV7-9 and TRBJ2-7; 8 positions agree with TRBD1. This CDR3 comprises 15 residues. V shed 1 base and J 2 bases; nucleotides not matched to a gene: 4. Germline V gene sequence: CDR1 SEHNR, CDR2 FQNEAQ (reference sequence). The full variable domain, completed using reference TRBV7-9 and TRBJ2-7, is DTGVSQNPRHKITKRGQNVTFRCDPISEHNRLYWYRQTLGQGPEFLTYFQNEAQLEKSRLLSDRFSAERPKGSFSTLEIQRTEQGDSAMYLCASSLVGQATYEQYFGPGTRLTVT.

The chain combines TRBV7-9 with TRBJ2-7; TRBD1 matches at 10 bases. There are 15 residues in the CDR3. V shed 0 bases, J shed 6 bases, and the junction held 5 bases outside the gene matches. From germline, CDR1 is SEHNR and CDR2 FQNEAQ (reference sequence). The CDR3 DNA is TGTGCCAGCAGCTTAGCGGACAGGGGGACTCGCGAGCAGTACTTC. This encodes CASSLADRGTREQYF.

J is TRBJ2-5 and V is TRBV7-2; tentatively, D is TRBD1 (6 bases). Germline CDR1 and CDR2: SGHTA and FQGNSA. The V end was cut by 0 bases, the J end by 2 bases, with 7 bases between. This CDR3 is 14 amino acids long. The CDR3 here is CASSLARGQETQYF. The CDR3 nucleotides are TGTGCCAGCAGCTTAGCGAGGGGGCAAGAGACCCAGTACTTC.

The chain employs TRBV9 and TRBJ2-2; the D gene is possibly TRBD1 (6 bases). This CDR3 spans 15 amino acids. V lost 4 bases, J lost 6 bases, and 16 bases lay in between. Germline V lookup: CDR1 SGDLS, CDR2 YYNGEE. This CDR3 reads CASSIRQDGSGELFF. The CDR3 DNA is TGTGCCAGCAGCATCCGACAGGATGGATCCGGGGAGCTGTTTTTT.

The genes are TRBV14 and TRBJ1-5; D unclear. The V end was cut by 1 base, the J end by 9 bases, with 4 bases between. CDR3 length: 11 amino acids. Germline V gene sequence: CDR1 SGHDN, CDR2 FVKESK. CDR3 sequence reads: CASSQGGPQHF. The CDR3, as DNA: TGTGCCAGCAGCCAAGGGGGGCCCCAGCATTTT.

The rearrangement uses TRBV11-2 and TRBJ1-4; no clear D gene. Germline V gene sequence: CDR1 SGHAT, CDR2 FQNNGV. This CDR3 has 13 amino acids. Trimming took 2 bases from V and 6 from J, leaving 7 bases between them. CDR3 residues: CASSLLRDEKLFF. CDR3 sequence (DNA): TGTGCCAGCAGCTTACTGAGGGATGAAAAACTGTTTTTT. Complete variable domain (other parts from reference TRBV11-2 and TRBJ1-4): EAGVAQSPRYKIIEKRQSVAFWCNPISGHATLYWYQQILGQGPKLLIQFQNNGVVDDSQLPKDRFSAERLKGVDSTLKIQPAKLEDSAVYLCASSLLRDEKLFFGSGTQLSVL.

The CDR3 DNA follows: TGTGCCAGCAGTTTTGAGGGTGACTATGGCTACACCTTC. Translating it yields CASSFEGDYGYTF. V and J are TRBV27 and TRBJ1-2; no definite D call. The CDR3 consists of 13 residues. Deletions cut 3 bases from V and 3 bases from J, with 8 bases between. Per germline, CDR1 MNHEY and CDR2 SMNVEV (reference sequence).

The V and J genes are TRBV10-3 and TRBJ2-1; 7 bases match TRBD2. The length of the CDR3 is 17 residues. With V trimmed by 0 bases and J by 2 bases, 7 bases remained unmatched. Looked up from germline, CDR1 is ENHRY and CDR2 is SYGVKD. The CDR3 protein is CAISESSRGGTYNEQFF. CDR3 in DNA: TGTGCCATCAGTGAGTCTTCGCGCGGGGGTACCTACAATGAGCAGTTCTTC.

The chain has TRBV27 and TRBJ1-1; D is possibly TRBD1 (5 bases). CDR1 and CDR2 (germline): MNHEY, SMNVEV (reference sequence). The CDR3 consists of 14 residues. V was shortened by 3 bases and J by 0 bases, with 8 bases between the two germline ends. CDR3 sequence reads: CASSFKGVNTEAFF. DNA for the CDR3: TGTGCCAGCAGTTTTAAAGGGGTGAACACTGAAGCTTTCTTT.

This chain connects TRBV30 to TRBJ2-7; tentative D call: TRBD1 (5 bases). Germline V gene sequence: CDR1 GTSNPN, CDR2 SVGIG (reference sequence). This CDR3 is built from 14 residues. The V gene lost 0 bases and the J gene lost 3 bases, with 12 bases spanning the gap. CDR3: CAWSVPGQSYEQYF. The CDR3 coding sequence is TGTGCCTGGAGTGTACCCGGACAAAGCTACGAGCAGTACTTC. The variable domain in full, completed from reference TRBV30 and TRBJ2-7, reads SQTIHQWPATLVQPVGSPLSLECTVEGTSNPNLYWYRQAAGRGLQLLFYSVGIGQISSEVPQNLSASRPQDRQFILSSKKLLLSDSGFYLCAWSVPGQSYEQYFGPGTRLTVT.

The genes are TRBV18 and TRBJ2-3, with D perhaps TRBD1 or TRBD2 (5 bases each). The length of the CDR3 is 15 residues. V lost 2 bases and J 3 bases, leaving 12 bases between the germline ends. Germline-derived CDR1 and CDR2 are KGHSH and LQKENI. CDR3 region: CASSPEGIRTDTQYF. The CDR3 DNA follows: TGTGCCAGCTCACCAGAGGGGATACGAACAGATACGCAGTATTTT. The full variable domain, with the rest looked up from reference TRBV18 and TRBJ2-3, is NAGVMQNPRHLVRRRGQEARLRCSPMKGHSHVYWYRQLPEEGLKFMVYLQKENIIDESGMPKERFSAEFPKEGPSILRIQQVVRGDSAAYFCASSPEGIRTDTQYFGPGTRLTVL.

The chain links TRBV9 to TRBJ1-2; 8 bases line up with TRBD1. The germline gives CDR1 SGDLS, CDR2 YYNGEE. V trimming: 4 bases; J trimming: 4 bases; junction bases outside the gene matches: 9. The CDR3 runs 15 residues. As DNA, the CDR3 is TGTGCCAGCAGCCCAGGACAGGGCAAGAGCTATGGCTACACCTTC. This gives the protein CASSPGQGKSYGYTF.

The CDR3, as DNA: TGTGCCAGCAGCGTCGGGCCCTCGACCGGGGAGCTGTTTTTT. Translation gives CASSVGPSTGELFF. V usage is TRBV9 and J usage is TRBJ2-2, with D unresolved. CDR1 SGDLS and CDR2 YYNGEE come from the germline V gene. V was clipped by 2 bases and J by 5 bases, with 10 bases between them. The CDR3 extends over 14 amino acids.